This TCR beta chain originates from a study of T cells after yellow fever vaccination. Findings and caveats of the study: Abundant clonotypes from the bulk population could have been carried over as contaminants into FACS-sorted repertoires.

Points on this clonotype: Antigen: not known.

Using its own MiXCR run on the 5' RACE reads, TCRdb lists one record per CDR3 protein. Seen here are just under 600,000 distinct CDR3 sequences, roughly 13% observed once, and the top ten hold around 15%. Germline CDR1 MNHNS, CDR2 SASEGT. Trimming took off 6 bases at V and 2 bases at J, with 15 bases between the two ends. The CDR3 is 15 residues long. This specimen was PBMCs, taken on the day of the yellow fever booster vaccination. The chain joins TRBV6-1 to TRBJ2-3; tentative D call: TRBD2 (5 bases). The sequence was obtained from a man aged 25-40 years who received the YFV17D yellow fever vaccine. The CDR3 region has the DNA TGTGCCAGCAGCCCCGGACGGGAACCCACAGATACGCAGTATTTT. Translated: CASSPGREPTDTQYF.